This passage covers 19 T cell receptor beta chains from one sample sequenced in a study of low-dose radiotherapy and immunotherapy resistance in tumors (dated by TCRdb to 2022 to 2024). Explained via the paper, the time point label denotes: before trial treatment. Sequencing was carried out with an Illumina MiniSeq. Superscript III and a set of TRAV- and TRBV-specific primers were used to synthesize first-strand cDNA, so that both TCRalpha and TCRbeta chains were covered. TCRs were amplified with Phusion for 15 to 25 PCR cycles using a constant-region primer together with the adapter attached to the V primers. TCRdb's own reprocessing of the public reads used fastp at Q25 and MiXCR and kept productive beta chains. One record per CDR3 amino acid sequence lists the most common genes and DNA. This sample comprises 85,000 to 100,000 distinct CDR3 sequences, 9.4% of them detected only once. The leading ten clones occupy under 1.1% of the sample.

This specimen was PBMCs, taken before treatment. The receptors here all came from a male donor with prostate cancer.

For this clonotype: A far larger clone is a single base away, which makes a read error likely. The CDR3 region is CASKVQSPRREQFF. The CDR3 bases are TGTGCCAGCAAAGTCCAGTCCCCGCGGCGGGAGCAGTTCTTC. The V and J genes are TRBV26 and TRBJ2-1; the listed D gene, TRBD2, was not tested against the DNA. TRBV26 is a pseudogene locus. This CDR3 is built from 14 residues.

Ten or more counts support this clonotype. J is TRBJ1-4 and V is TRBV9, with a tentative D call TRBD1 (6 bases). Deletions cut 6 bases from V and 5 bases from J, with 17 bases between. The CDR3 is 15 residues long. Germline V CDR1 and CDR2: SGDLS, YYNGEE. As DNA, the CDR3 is TGTGCCAGCAACCCAACCGGGACAAAGAATGAAAAACTGTTTTTT. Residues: CASNPTGTKNEKLFF.

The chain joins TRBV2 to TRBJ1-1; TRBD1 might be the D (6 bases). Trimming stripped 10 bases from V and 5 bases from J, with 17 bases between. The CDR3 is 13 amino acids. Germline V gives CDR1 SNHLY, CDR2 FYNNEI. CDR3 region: CATKQGYLTEAFF. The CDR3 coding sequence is TGTGCCACCAAACAGGGTTACTTAACTGAAGCTTTCTTT.

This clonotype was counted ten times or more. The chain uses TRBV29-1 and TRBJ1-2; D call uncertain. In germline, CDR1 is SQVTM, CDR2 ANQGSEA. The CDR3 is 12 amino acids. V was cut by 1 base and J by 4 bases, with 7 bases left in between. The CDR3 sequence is CSVEGNSYGYTF. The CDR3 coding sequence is TGCAGCGTTGAAGGGAATAGCTATGGCTACACCTTC.

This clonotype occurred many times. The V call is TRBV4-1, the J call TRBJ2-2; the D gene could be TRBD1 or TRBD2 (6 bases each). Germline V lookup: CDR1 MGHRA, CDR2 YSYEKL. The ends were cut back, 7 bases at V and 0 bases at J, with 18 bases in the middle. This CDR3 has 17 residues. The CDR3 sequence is CASTKEGGSTNTGELFF. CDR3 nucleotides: TGCGCCAGCACCAAAGAGGGGGGCAGCACGAACACCGGGGAGCTGTTTTTT.

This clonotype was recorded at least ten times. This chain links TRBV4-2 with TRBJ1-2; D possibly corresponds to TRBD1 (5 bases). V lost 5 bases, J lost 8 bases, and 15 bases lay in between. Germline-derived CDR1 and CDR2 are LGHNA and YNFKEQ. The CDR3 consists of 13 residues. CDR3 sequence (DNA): TGTGCCAGCAGCAACCAAAGAGGGGAGGGCTACACCTTC. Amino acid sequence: CASSNQRGEGYTF.

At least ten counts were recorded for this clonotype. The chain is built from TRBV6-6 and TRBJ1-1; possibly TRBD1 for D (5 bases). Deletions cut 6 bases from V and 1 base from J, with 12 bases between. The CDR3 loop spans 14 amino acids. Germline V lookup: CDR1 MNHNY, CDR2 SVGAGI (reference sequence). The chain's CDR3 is CASRGRAPNTEAFF. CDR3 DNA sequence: TGTGCCAGCAGGGGCAGGGCGCCGAACACTGAAGCTTTCTTT.

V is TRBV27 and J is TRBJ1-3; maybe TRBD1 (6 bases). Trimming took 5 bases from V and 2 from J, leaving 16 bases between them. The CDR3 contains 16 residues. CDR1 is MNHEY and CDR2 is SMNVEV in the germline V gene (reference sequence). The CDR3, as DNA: TGTGCCAGCAGTCAACAGGGTTATCCTGCTGGAAACACCATATATTTT. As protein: CASSQQGYPAGNTIYF.

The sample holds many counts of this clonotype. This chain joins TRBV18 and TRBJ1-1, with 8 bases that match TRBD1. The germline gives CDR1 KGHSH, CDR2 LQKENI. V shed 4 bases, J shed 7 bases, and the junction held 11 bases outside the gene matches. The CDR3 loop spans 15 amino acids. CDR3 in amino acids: CASSQLTGELVEAFF. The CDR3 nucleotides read TGTGCCAGCTCACAACTGACAGGGGAGCTTGTTGAAGCTTTCTTT. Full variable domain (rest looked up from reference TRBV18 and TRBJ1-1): NAGVMQNPRHLVRRRGQEARLRCSPMKGHSHVYWYRQLPEEGLKFMVYLQKENIIDESGMPKERFSAEFPKEGPSILRIQQVVRGDSAAYFCASSQLTGELVEAFFGQGTRLTVV.

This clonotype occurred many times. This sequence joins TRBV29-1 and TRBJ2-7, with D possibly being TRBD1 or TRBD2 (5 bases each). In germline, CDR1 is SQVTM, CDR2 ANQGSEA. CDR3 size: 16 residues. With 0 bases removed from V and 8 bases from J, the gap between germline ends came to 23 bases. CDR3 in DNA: TGCAGCGTTGAAGACGTCCTAGGGACCGGGATATCGAAGCAGTACTTC. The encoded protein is CSVEDVLGTGISKQYF.

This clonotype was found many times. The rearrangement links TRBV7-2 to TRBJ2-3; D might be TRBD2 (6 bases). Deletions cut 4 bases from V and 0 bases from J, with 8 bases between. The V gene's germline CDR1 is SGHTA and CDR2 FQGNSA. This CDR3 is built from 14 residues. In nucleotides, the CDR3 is TGTGCCAGCAGCTGGAGCGGGAGCACAGATACGCAGTATTTT. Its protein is CASSWSGSTDTQYF.

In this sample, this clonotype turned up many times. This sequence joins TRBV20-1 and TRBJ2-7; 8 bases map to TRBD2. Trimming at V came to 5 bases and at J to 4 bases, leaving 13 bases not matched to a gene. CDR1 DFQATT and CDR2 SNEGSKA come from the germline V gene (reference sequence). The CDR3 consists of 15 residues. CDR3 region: CSAFWSSGSRYEQYF. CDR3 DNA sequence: TGCAGTGCTTTTTGGTCTAGCGGGTCAAGGTACGAGCAGTACTTC.

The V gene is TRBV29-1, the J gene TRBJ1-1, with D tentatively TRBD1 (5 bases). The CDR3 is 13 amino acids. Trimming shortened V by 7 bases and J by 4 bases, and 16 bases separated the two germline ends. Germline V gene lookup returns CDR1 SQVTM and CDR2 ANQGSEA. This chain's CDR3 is CSAGEGGSTEAFF. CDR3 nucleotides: TGCAGCGCGGGGGAGGGTGGGTCCACTGAAGCTTTCTTT. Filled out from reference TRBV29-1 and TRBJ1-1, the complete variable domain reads SAVISQKPSRDICQRGTSLTIQCQVDSQVTMMFWYRQQPGQSLTLIATANQGSEATYESGFVIDKFPISRPNLTFSTLTVSNMSPEDSSIYLCSAGEGGSTEAFFGQGTRLTVV.

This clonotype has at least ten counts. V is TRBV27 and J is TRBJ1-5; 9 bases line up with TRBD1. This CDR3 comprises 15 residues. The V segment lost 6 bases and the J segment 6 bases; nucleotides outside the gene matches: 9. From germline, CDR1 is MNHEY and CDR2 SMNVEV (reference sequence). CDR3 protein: CASREGQGWGQPQHF. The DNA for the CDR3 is TGTGCCAGCAGGGAGGGACAGGGATGGGGTCAGCCCCAGCATTTT.

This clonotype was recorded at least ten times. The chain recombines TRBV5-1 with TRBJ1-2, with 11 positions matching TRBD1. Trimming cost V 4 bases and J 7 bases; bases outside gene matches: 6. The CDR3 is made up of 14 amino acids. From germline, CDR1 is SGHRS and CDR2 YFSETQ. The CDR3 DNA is TGCGCCAGCAGCCAAGGACAGGGGGCGAGTGGCTACACCTTC. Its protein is CASSQGQGASGYTF.

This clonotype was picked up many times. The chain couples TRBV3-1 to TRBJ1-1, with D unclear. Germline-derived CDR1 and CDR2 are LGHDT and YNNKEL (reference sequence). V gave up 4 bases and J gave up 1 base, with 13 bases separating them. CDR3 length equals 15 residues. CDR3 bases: TGTGCCAGCAGCCCCGGTGGACTGGGGAACACTGAAGCTTTCTTT. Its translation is CASSPGGLGNTEAFF.

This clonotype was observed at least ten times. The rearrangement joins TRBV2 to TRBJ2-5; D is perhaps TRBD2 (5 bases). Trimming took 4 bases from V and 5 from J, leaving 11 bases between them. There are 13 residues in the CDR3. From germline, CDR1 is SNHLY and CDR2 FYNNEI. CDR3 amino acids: CASSAEDLETQYF. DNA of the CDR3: TGTGCCAGCAGTGCGGAGGATTTGGAGACCCAGTACTTC.

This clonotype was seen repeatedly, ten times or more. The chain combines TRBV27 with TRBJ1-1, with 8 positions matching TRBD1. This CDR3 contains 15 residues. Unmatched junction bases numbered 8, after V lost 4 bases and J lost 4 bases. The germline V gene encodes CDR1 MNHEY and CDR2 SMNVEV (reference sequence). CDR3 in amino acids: CASSSKTGVGTEAFF. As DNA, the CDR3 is TGTGCCAGCAGTTCCAAGACAGGGGTAGGCACTGAAGCTTTCTTT.

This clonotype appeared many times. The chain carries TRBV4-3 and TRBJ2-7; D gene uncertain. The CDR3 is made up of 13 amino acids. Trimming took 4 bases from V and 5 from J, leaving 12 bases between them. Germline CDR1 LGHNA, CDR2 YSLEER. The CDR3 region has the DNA TGCGCCAGCAGCCGGGGAACTACGGACGAGCAGTACTTC. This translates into CASSRGTTDEQYF.